The sequence of this T cell receptor beta chain was determined in a study of cytomegalovirus exposure and HLA in healthy donors. Study-wide results and limits: Clonal expansion was found to be greater in HLA-associated TCR beta chains than in equally common others in a later analysis.

Trimming removed 4 bases from V and 4 bases from J, with 7 bases in between. This CDR3 is built from 13 residues. CDR1 is ENHRY, CDR2 SYGVKD, per germline. In the case of this clone: Its antigen is as yet unknown.

Researchers ran the PCR with 60 Vbeta and 13 Jbeta primers. The data were produced by immunoSEQ multiplex PCR, yet TCRdb's version contains in-frame clones alone and is incomplete. The sample lists 130,000 to 150,000 clones, around 81% occurring once. This chain links TRBV10-3 with TRBJ1-4, with unresolved D. This receptor was obtained from a man aged 40-50 years in good health and CMV-seropositive. What was sequenced was PBMCs. The CDR3 loop reads CAISVERNEKLFF. CDR3 DNA: TGTGCCATCAGTGTGGAGCGTAATGAAAAACTGTTTTTT.